The clone carrying this T cell receptor beta chain was picked up a small number of times. Germline V gene lookup returns CDR1 SGHRS and CDR2 YFSETQ. V was shortened by 3 bases and J by 0 bases, with 10 bases between the two germline ends. This CDR3 region has 14 residues. These data belong to a study of blood T cell repertoires in COVID-19. Study context: PBMCs, B-cell-depleted T cells, or T cells were the source of the cDNA or gDNA that made up the material.

In the study's own analysis: Amplification of reference gene primers was used by the study to estimate nucleated cell counts. Profiling relied on immunoSEQ multiplex PCR, and the TCRdb table lists in-frame clones only, not all of them. V and J calls and clone size are those listed in that table; D and trimming were worked out from the DNA. This sample has 300,000 to 400,000 clones; about 88% occur once, and the top ten carry over 2.5%. This chain links TRBV5-1 with TRBJ2-7; possible D gene TRBD2, 5 bases. The origin of this receptor is a human donor in a cohort sampled during active COVID-19. Sequencing used peripheral blood. The CDR3 DNA follows: TGCGCCAGCAGCTCGAGCGGTAGCTCCTACGAGCAGTACTTC. This codes for CASSSSGSSYEQYF.